This T cell receptor (beta chain) is from a study of neurological immune-mediated disorders. This clonotype was found many times. The length of the CDR3 is 16 residues. V was pared by 2 bases and J by 0 bases, with 9 bases between. Germline-derived CDR1 and CDR2 are SGHRS and YFSETQ. MiXCR, applied by TCRdb to the 5' RACE reads, yields one record per CDR3 protein. The repertoire has some 79,000 distinct CDR3 sequences, 13% to 15% of them found once; the top ten carry nearly 7%. This sequence was found in a woman between 50 and 59 years old in good health. Sequencing was carried out using PBMCs. The chain has TRBV5-1 and TRBJ2-6; D unresolved. The DNA for the CDR3 is TGCGCCAGCAGCTTTAGGTTCGGCTCTGGGGCCAACGTCCTGACTTTC. Protein sequence: CASSFRFGSGANVLTF.